Following are 19 T cell receptor beta chains from one sample sequenced in a study of T cell responses to AZD1222 COVID-19 vaccine. TCRdb's copy holds only in-frame clones and misses some; the assay was immunoSEQ multiplex PCR. This sample yields approximately 150,000 clones, of which 92% are seen a single time; about 1% belongs to the top ten. This material consisted of peripheral blood, taken 28 days after the second AZD1222 dose. These receptors all come from an adult who received the AZD1222 COVID-19 vaccine.

The V call is TRBV15, the J call TRBJ2-3; 16 bases are shared with TRBD2. V shed 3 bases, J shed 4 bases, and the junction held 4 bases outside the gene matches. CDR1 is LNHNV and CDR2 is YYDKDF in the germline V gene (reference sequence). The CDR3 extends over 17 amino acids. For the CDR3, the DNA is TGTGCCACCAGCAGGGGACTAGCGGGGGGGCCCTCAGATACGCAGTATTTT. Amino acid sequence: CATSRGLAGGPSDTQYF.

This clone was seen many times. This rearrangement joins TRBV19 to TRBJ1-1; D ambiguous. There are 15 residues in the CDR3. The V gene's germline CDR1 is LNHDA and CDR2 SQIVND (reference sequence). The V end was cut by 7 bases, the J end by 0 bases, with 15 bases between. CDR3 in amino acids: CASTMNGFMNTEAFF. The CDR3 nucleotides are TGTGCCAGTACCATGAACGGTTTCATGAACACTGAAGCTTTCTTT.

This chain connects TRBV11-2 to TRBJ1-1; D not resolved. CDR1 is SGHAT, CDR2 FQNNGV, per germline. The CDR3 totals 13 residues. V shed 3 bases and J shed 1 base, with 6 bases lying between them. The CDR3 protein is CASSFNRNTEAFF. CDR3 bases: TGTGCCAGCAGCTTTAACAGGAACACTGAAGCTTTCTTT. The complete variable domain, with remaining parts taken from reference TRBV11-2 and TRBJ1-1, reads EAGVAQSPRYKIIEKRQSVAFWCNPISGHATLYWYQQILGQGPKLLIQFQNNGVVDDSQLPKDRFSAERLKGVDSTLKIQPAKLEDSAVYLCASSFNRNTEAFFGQGTRLTVV.

The chain carries TRBV6-1 and TRBJ1-1; TRBD1 aligns across 7 bases. Germline V gene lookup returns CDR1 MNHNS and CDR2 SASEGT. V trimming: 3 bases; J trimming: 2 bases; junction bases outside the gene matches: 6. This CDR3 has 15 amino acids. CDR3: CASSELTGRNTEAFF. DNA of the CDR3: TGTGCCAGCAGTGAGCTGACAGGGAGAAACACTGAAGCTTTCTTT.

V gene TRBV15 combines with J gene TRBJ2-3; either TRBD1 or TRBD2 may fit D (5 bases each). The CDR3 runs 15 residues. Germline CDR1 LNHNV, CDR2 YYDKDF (reference sequence). Trimming stripped 5 bases from V and 0 bases from J, with 12 bases between. Written as DNA, the CDR3 is TGTGCCACCAGCGTGGGACGTTGGAGCACAGATACGCAGTATTTT. Its translation: CATSVGRWSTDTQYF.

The chain joins TRBV19 to TRBJ1-6; the D is unclear. Trimming stripped 7 bases from V and 6 bases from J, with 10 bases between. CDR1 is LNHDA and CDR2 is SQIVND in the germline V gene (reference sequence). This CDR3 is 13 amino acids long. The CDR3 nucleotides are TGTGCCAGTAATCCGGGAGCTAATTCACCCCTCCACTTT. This codes for CASNPGANSPLHF.

This chain uses TRBV25-1 with TRBJ2-5; D is undetermined. The length of the CDR3 is 14 residues. CDR1 and CDR2 (germline): MGHDK, SYGVNS. With 2 bases removed from V and 4 bases from J, the gap between germline ends came to 11 bases. DNA for the CDR3: TGTGCCAGCAGTGAACTGACCACGGGAGAGACCCAGTACTTC. Translated: CASSELTTGETQYF.

CDR3 in DNA: TGTGCCAACCAGACGGCGGCGATGACTGAAGCTTTCTTT. Protein product: CANQTAAMTEAFF. The rearrangement joins TRBV2 to TRBJ1-1, with D hard to call. There are 13 residues in the CDR3. Germline CDR1 is SNHLY and CDR2 is FYNNEI. The germline V and J ends were trimmed by 10 bases and 5 bases, with 17 bases remaining between them.

The chain joins TRBV12-5 to TRBJ2-7; D not resolved. The CDR3 contains 14 residues. The V end lost 4 bases, the J end lost 5 bases, and 15 bases lay between the germline ends. Germline CDR1 reads LGHNT; CDR2 reads FRNRAP. The CDR3 nucleotides are TGTGCTAGTGGTTCCAGGACCCCCTTAAACGAGCAGTACTTC. This gives the protein CASGSRTPLNEQYF.

The chain employs TRBV6-5 and TRBJ1-5, with a possible D match to TRBD1 (6 bases). Trimming left V 5 bases short and J 11 bases short, with 13 bases between. CDR1 is MNHEY and CDR2 is SVGAGI in the germline V gene. The CDR3 is 12 residues long. CDR3 protein: CASSPQQGTQHF. DNA of the CDR3: TGTGCCAGCAGTCCCCAACAGGGAACCCAGCATTTT.

V is TRBV6-5 and J is TRBJ1-2; 9 positions agree with TRBD1. CDR3 size: 13 residues. V shed 6 bases, J shed 8 bases, and the junction held 7 bases outside the gene matches. Germline values: CDR1 MNHEY, CDR2 SVGAGI. DNA for the CDR3: TGTGCCAGCAGGGCTACAGGGGGCGGGGGCTACACCTTC. Amino acids: CASRATGGGGYTF.

The chain recombines TRBV5-1 with TRBJ1-1; a possible D gene is TRBD1 (5 bases). Deletions cut 2 bases from V and 7 bases from J, with 12 bases between. The CDR3 covers 13 residues. The germline V gene encodes CDR1 SGHRS and CDR2 YFSETQ. CDR3 residues: CASSFSRDGEAFF. The CDR3 nucleotides read TGCGCCAGCAGCTTTAGCCGGGACGGTGAAGCTTTCTTT.

The rearrangement uses TRBV30 and TRBJ2-5; 10 bases line up with TRBD2. The germline V gene has CDR1 GTSNPN and CDR2 SVGIG (reference sequence). Trimming at V came to 3 bases and at J to 3 bases, leaving 7 bases not matched to a gene. The CDR3 runs 15 residues. The CDR3 is CAWSLSGGWKETQYF. CDR3 nucleotides: TGTGCCTGGAGCCTTAGCGGGGGGTGGAAAGAGACCCAGTACTTC.

V usage is TRBV12-3 or TRBV12-4 and J usage is TRBJ1-1; D possibly corresponds to TRBD1 (6 bases). The CDR3 contains 13 residues. V was trimmed by 5 bases and J by 4 bases, leaving 11 bases between them. The DNA for the CDR3 is TGTGCCAGCAGTAACAGGGTTGGCACTGAAGCTTTCTTT. Translating it yields CASSNRVGTEAFF.

The V call is TRBV3-1 (or the pseudogene TRBV3-2), the J call TRBJ1-1; possibly TRBD1 for D (5 bases). Trimming removed 5 bases at V and 3 bases at J, with 10 bases between. The germline V gene encodes CDR1 LGHDT and CDR2 YNNKEL (reference sequence). The CDR3 contains 13 residues. As DNA, the CDR3 is TGTGCCAGCAGCTTTTCGGGGGACACTGAAGCTTTCTTT. It yields the protein CASSFSGDTEAFF.

This clone came up a few times. The V gene is TRBV19, the J gene TRBJ1-4, with D perhaps TRBD1 (5 bases). CDR1 LNHDA and CDR2 SQIVND come from the germline V gene (reference sequence). The V end was cut by 6 bases, the J end by 12 bases, with 23 bases between. CDR3 length: 15 residues. CDR3 DNA sequence: TGTGCCAGTAGCGCCGTTGGGACGGGAGATGAGGAACTGTTTTTT. Amino acids: CASSAVGTGDEELFF.

The V and J genes are TRBV5-6 and TRBJ1-5; the D gene is possibly TRBD1 (5 bases). This CDR3 comprises 13 residues. Looked up from germline, CDR1 is SGHDT and CDR2 is YYEEEE. Trimming removed 6 bases at V and 4 bases at J, with 11 bases between. CDR3 in DNA: TGTGCCAGCACCCTCGGGGGGAATCAGCCCCAGCATTTT. Residues: CASTLGGNQPQHF.

The V and J genes are TRBV2 and TRBJ1-2; D possibly corresponds to TRBD1 (5 bases). Germline CDR1 is SNHLY and CDR2 is FYNNEI. The CDR3 consists of 13 residues. Trimming removed 7 bases from V and 5 bases from J, with 14 bases in between. The DNA of the CDR3 is TGTGCCAGCAATCCAGACGGGGGGTATGGCTACACCTTC. Protein: CASNPDGGYGYTF.

This rearrangement joins TRBV5-1 to TRBJ2-1; D remains ambiguous. Germline V gene sequence: CDR1 SGHRS, CDR2 YFSETQ. Trimming removed 0 bases at V and 0 bases at J, with 13 bases between. CDR3 size: 17 residues. The CDR3 region is CASSLGSGPSSYNEQFF. The CDR3 DNA is TGCGCCAGCAGCTTGGGGAGTGGCCCTAGCTCCTACAATGAGCAGTTCTTC.